The clone carrying this T cell receptor beta chain was picked up many times. The antigen is undetermined. As it was prepared, the TCRbeta library received unique molecular identifiers. TCRdb reprocessed the PCR reads via MiXCR and lists one record per CDR3 protein. This table has about 340,000 distinct CDR3 sequences, 15% to 20% appearing once. CDR3 length: 13 residues. Trimming shortened V by 5 bases and J by 5 bases, and 13 bases separated the two germline ends. Germline V gives CDR1 DFQATT, CDR2 SNEGSKA (reference sequence). This entry comes from a study of T-cell reconstitution after alpha-beta-depleted transplantation in children. Study conclusions and caveats: T-cell numbers and diversity one year post-transplant derived largely from freshly generated T cells. Surviving recipient T cells and thymic progenitors accounted for the high day-60 TCRbeta diversity observed in some patients. Reportedly, alpha-beta T cells present about two months post-transplant originated from several hundred expanded clones of graft origin.

The clonotype originates from a male patient aged 2 to 9 who had a stem cell transplant for acute lymphoblastic leukemia, so the T cells may come from the graft donor. The genes are TRBV20-1 and TRBJ2-1; D remains ambiguous. Specimen: PBMCs, mostly from graft donor cells, collected 360 days after TCRalphabeta/CD19-depleted stem cell transplant. CDR3 bases: TGCAGTGCTCCTACCGCCCAACACAATGAGCAGTTCTTC. This encodes CSAPTAQHNEQFF.